Listed below are T cell receptor beta chains from one sample, sequenced in a study of T-cell reconstitution after alpha-beta-depleted transplantation in children. TCRdb called the PCR reads again in MiXCR, with one record for every CDR3 protein. The sample includes about 610,000 distinct CDR3 sequences, around 27% seen only once; the top ten take around a third. The specimen comprised PBMCs, sampled before TCRalphabeta/CD19-depleted stem cell transplant. These TCRs come from a boy under three years old with Wiskott-Aldrich syndrome, due to receive a stem cell transplant. Each CDR3 is given without its conserved first and last residue. A row's size may be missing; if present it is once, few, many or a size class.

J gene | CDR3 length | clone size | V gene | CDR3 protein
TRBJ2-7 | 10 | NA | TRBV10-3 | AIGTGGYEQY
TRBJ2-3 | 11 | NA | TRBV27 | ASSRQGADTQY
TRBJ2-7 | 12 | few | TRBV12-3/TRBV12-4 | ASSTRGRAYEQY
TRBJ1-2 | 13 | NA | TRBV5-1 | ASSLLDWTNYGYT
TRBJ2-5 | 12 | few | TRBV7-6 | ASRDSALSETQY
TRBJ2-5 | 13 | few | TRBV28 | ASGSRGLGRETQY
TRBJ2-2 | 12 | NA | TRBV20-1 | SARTSGTTGELF
TRBJ1-2 | 13 | few | TRBV10-3 | AISGPEGGSYGYT
TRBJ2-3 | 11 | NA | TRBV10-3 | AISEGSPDTQY
TRBJ2-1 | 10 | NA | TRBV28 | ASDYIGTLQF
TRBJ2-7 | 13 | NA | TRBV3-1 | ASSQTSGRAYEQY
TRBJ2-2 | 13 | NA | TRBV7-3 | ASSNRGGNTGELF
TRBJ2-4 | 13 | few | TRBV11-1 | ASSPRLDGWNIQY
TRBJ2-1 | 13 | few | TRBV11-2 | ASSLVRTSANEQF